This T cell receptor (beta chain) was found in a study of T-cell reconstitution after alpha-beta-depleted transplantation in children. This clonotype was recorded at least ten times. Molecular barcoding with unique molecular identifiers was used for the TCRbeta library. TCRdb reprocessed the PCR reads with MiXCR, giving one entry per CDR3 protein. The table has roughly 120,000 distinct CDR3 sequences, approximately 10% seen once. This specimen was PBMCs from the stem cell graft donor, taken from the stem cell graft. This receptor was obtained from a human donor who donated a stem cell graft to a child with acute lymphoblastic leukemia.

The chain's CDR3 is CSASPGVGNQPQHF. In DNA, the CDR3 is TGCAGTGCTAGTCCAGGGGTCGGTAATCAGCCCCAGCATTTT. This sequence joins TRBV20-1 and TRBJ1-5; a possible D gene is TRBD1 (6 bases). The CDR3 has 14 residues. Trimming stripped 3 bases from V and 4 bases from J, with 13 bases between. Germline V CDR1 and CDR2: DFQATT, SNEGSKA (reference sequence).